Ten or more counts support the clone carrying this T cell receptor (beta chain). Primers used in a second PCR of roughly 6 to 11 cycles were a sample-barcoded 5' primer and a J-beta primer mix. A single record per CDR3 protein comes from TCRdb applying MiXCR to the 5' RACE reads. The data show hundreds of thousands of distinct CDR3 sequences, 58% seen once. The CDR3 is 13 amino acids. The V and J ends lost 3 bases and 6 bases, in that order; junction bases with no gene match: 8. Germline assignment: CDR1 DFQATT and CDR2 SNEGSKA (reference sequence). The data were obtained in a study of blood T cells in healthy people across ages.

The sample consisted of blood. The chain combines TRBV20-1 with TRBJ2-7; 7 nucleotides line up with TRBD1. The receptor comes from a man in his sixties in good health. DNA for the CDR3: TGCAGTGCTAGGACAGGGTTGTTCGGCGAGCAGTACTTC. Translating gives CSARTGLFGEQYF.